The entry below gives a single T cell receptor beta chain sequence along with its context. The data belong to a study of blood T cell repertoires in COVID-19. The wider study: COVID-19 samples collected from the United States, Italy and Spain covered acute and convalescent phases. T cells, B-cell-depleted T cells, or PBMCs supplied cDNA or gDNA.

How the authors handled the data: Quantification of nucleated cells was approximated via reference gene primer amplification. The method was immunoSEQ multiplex PCR; TCRdb's version includes in-frame clones alone and lacks a portion of them. That table supplies the V and J calls and clone size; D and trimming were determined from the DNA. The data hold over 90,000 clones, with 78% observed a single time. The CDR3 spans 14 residues. The V end lost 5 bases, the J end lost 2 bases, and 9 bases lay between the germline ends. Germline V lookup: CDR1 SGHAT, CDR2 FQNNGV. The chain has TRBV11-2 and TRBJ2-2; D is unresolved. This receptor was obtained from a man aged 60 to 69 with active or convalescent COVID-19. Sequencing was done on a sample of peripheral blood. The CDR3: CASSPPFNTGELFF. CDR3 bases: TGTGCCAGCAGCCCCCCTTTCAACACCGGGGAGCTGTTTTTT.